These T cell receptor beta chains were read from a single sample in a study of cytomegalovirus exposure and HLA in healthy donors. The assay was immunoSEQ multiplex PCR, and TCRdb's table has in-frame clones only and misses some. Of 82,000 or so clones in the sample, about 92% were seen once. The specimen sequenced was PBMCs. These receptors all come from a man younger than 30 in good health and CMV-seronegative. CDR3s include the opening cysteine and the closing phenylalanine or tryptophan. Fields, in order: clone size, J gene, D gene, V gene, CDR3 DNA, CDR3 protein. D genes are given only for firm matches. Clone sizes are given selectively: once, few, many, or a class where the clone is expanded.

- | TRBJ2-1 | TRBD2 | TRBV28 | TGTGCCAGCAGTTCAGGGACTAGCGGGAGCAATGAGCAGTTCTTC | CASSSGTSGSNEQFF
- | TRBJ1-1 | TRBD1 | TRBV27 | TGTGCCAGCAGTACGCGGACAGGGGGAACTGAAGCTTTCTTT | CASSTRTGGTEAFF
- | TRBJ2-7 | TRBD1 | TRBV6-5 | TGTGCCAGCAGCAAAACAGGGGGCGCAGTTGGGGAGCAGTACTTC | CASSKTGGAVGEQYF
- | TRBJ1-2 | - | TRBV9 | TGTGCCAGCAGCGTAGGCGGGGGATCGTATGGCTACACCTTC | CASSVGGGSYGYTF
- | TRBJ2-3 | TRBD2 | TRBV7-9 | TGTGCCAGCAGGTCTTTGACTAGCGGGAGAGGGGCAGATACGCAGTATTTT | CASRSLTSGRGADTQYF
- | TRBJ2-1 | - | TRBV7-6 | TGTGCCAGCAGCTTAGGCTTAAGCGGGCCCTCCTACAATGAGCAGTTCTTC | CASSLGLSGPSYNEQFF
- | TRBJ1-1 | - | TRBV19 | TGTGCCAGTAGTATAGGCGGGAACACTGAAGCTTTCTTT | CASSIGGNTEAFF
once | TRBJ1-3 | - | TRBV5-6 | TGTGCCAGCAGCTTGGGTCCGAGCTCTGGAAACACCATATATTTT | CASSLGPSSGNTIYF
- | TRBJ1-5 | TRBD1 | TRBV6-1 | TGTGCCAGCAGTGAGCTGACAGGGTCGGGTCAGCCCCAGCATTTT | CASSELTGSGQPQHF
- | TRBJ2-3 | TRBD2 | TRBV18 | TGTGCCAGCTCCGTACTACCCGGACTAGCGGGGGATAGGGATACGCAGTATTTT | CASSVLPGLAGDRDTQYF
- | TRBJ2-6 | - | TRBV18 | TGTGCCAGCTCACCCCGGACAGGGAGGGCAGGGGCCAACGTCCTGACTTTC | CASSPRTGRAGANVLTF
once | TRBJ1-1 | - | TRBV19 | TGTGCCAGTAGGCCACAAGACAGGACGCTGTCTGAAGCTTTCTTT | CASRPQDRTLSEAFF
- | TRBJ2-3 | - | TRBV7-2 | TGTGCCAGCAGCTTATACCGAGCACTAGCCCAAGGCACAGATACGCAGTATTTT | CASSLYRALAQGTDTQYF
- | TRBJ2-7 | TRBD2 | TRBV6-5 | TGTGCCAGCAGTTACCGACAACTAGCGGGACTAAACGAGCAGTACTTC | CASSYRQLAGLNEQYF
- | TRBJ2-1 | TRBD2 | TRBV9 | TGTGCCAGCAGCGTCTCAACTAGCGGGAGGCGACCCTTCCACAATGAGCAGTTCTTC | CASSVSTSGRRPFHNEQFF
- | TRBJ2-5 | - | TRBV2 | TGTGCCAGCAGTGATCCCGACAGGCAAGAGACCCAGTACTTC | CASSDPDRQETQYF
- | TRBJ2-7 | - | TRBV29-1 | TGCAGCGTCAGACATCCTCCCTACGAGCAGTACTTC | CSVRHPPYEQYF
- | TRBJ2-7 | TRBD1 | TRBV30 | TGTGCCGGACACAGGGGCAACGAGCAGTACTTC | CAGHRGNEQYF
few | TRBJ1-2 | TRBD1 | TRBV27 | TGTGCCAGCAGCCCTTACCCATGGACAGGGTCCAACTATGGCTACACCTTC | CASSPYPWTGSNYGYTF
once | TRBJ1-4 | - | TRBV5-6 | TGTGCCAGCAGCTTGTACTGGGCTGAAAAACTGTTTTTT | CASSLYWAEKLFF
- | TRBJ1-4 | TRBD1 | TRBV6-1 | TGTGCCAGCGGGGGGACAGGGGTTAATGAAAAACTGTTTTTT | CASGGTGVNEKLFF
once | TRBJ2-3 | TRBD2 | TRBV27 | TGTGCCAGCACGGTTGCGGGGGGGATAGATACGCAGTATTTT | CASTVAGGIDTQYF
- | TRBJ2-7 | - | TRBV7-2 | TGTGCCAGCAGCTTACTAACTGCCGGGGTTGAGCAGTACTTC | CASSLLTAGVEQYF
- | TRBJ2-3 | TRBD2 | TRBV5-1 | TGCGCCAGCAGCTTGGGGGGACTAGCTGCTAGCACAGATACGCAGTATTTT | CASSLGGLAASTDTQYF
- | TRBJ1-5 | - | TRBV9 | TGTGCCAGCAGCCAGGGGTACGGCAATCAGCCCCAGCATTTT | CASSQGYGNQPQHF
- | TRBJ2-3 | - | TRBV15 | TGTGCCACCAGCAGAGCCCCTAGGTTTGGCGGAACCACAGATACGCAGTATTTT | CATSRAPRFGGTTDTQYF
- | TRBJ1-3 | TRBD1 | TRBV29-1 | TGCAGCGGTGGAGGGACAGGGAGTGGAAACACCATATATTTT | CSGGGTGSGNTIYF
- | TRBJ1-2 | TRBD1 | TRBV2 | TGTGCCAGCAGTGAAGAGGGGGCCCGGGGCTACACCTTC | CASSEEGARGYTF
- | TRBJ1-2 | TRBD1 | TRBV15 | TGTGCCACCAGCAGAGATACGAAGGGGGCGCGTGGCTACACCTTC | CATSRDTKGARGYTF
once | TRBJ2-3 | TRBD2 | TRBV11-3 | TGTGCCAGCAGCCCCCTTCTAGCGGCATCCCCCTTTTTT | CASSPLLAASPFF
- | TRBJ2-7 | - | TRBV4-1 | TGCGCCAGCAGCCAAGGGAGGGACGGGACCTACGAGCAGTACTTC | CASSQGRDGTYEQYF
once | TRBJ2-5 | - | TRBV19 | TGTGCCAGTAGTATTCGCAGACAAGAGACCCAGTACTTC | CASSIRRQETQYF
- | TRBJ1-1 | - | TRBV25-1 | TGTGCCAGCAGTGACCACAGGGAGAACACTGAAGCTTTCTTT | CASSDHRENTEAFF
- | TRBJ2-5 | - | TRBV11-3 | TGTGCCAGCAGCTTAGAACAGGCCCAAGAGACCCAGTACTTC | CASSLEQAQETQYF
- | TRBJ1-5 | - | TRBV6-1 | TGTGCCAGCTCACACCAGGATTATAGCAATCAGCCCCAGCATTTT | CASSHQDYSNQPQHF
once | TRBJ2-7 | - | TRBV5-1 | TGCGCCAGCACCATGCTTCGACAGCCCGGGGAGGACCGGGAGCAGTACTTC | CASTMLRQPGEDREQYF
once | TRBJ2-7 | TRBD2 | TRBV19 | TGTGCCAGTAGTAACCCGGGGGGGTTGGGGGAGCAGTACTTC | CASSNPGGLGEQYF
- | TRBJ1-3 | TRBD1 | TRBV5-4 | TGTGCCAGCAGCTACCCCGGGACAGGGCTCTCTGGAAACACCATATATTTT | CASSYPGTGLSGNTIYF
- | TRBJ2-1 | TRBD1 | TRBV28 | TGTGCCAGCAGTCCTTGGACAGGGCGCTACAATGAGCAGTTCTTC | CASSPWTGRYNEQFF
- | TRBJ1-1 | - | TRBV5-8 | TGTGCCAGCAGCCCCCGTTTATTGTACTACGAAGCTTTCTTT | CASSPRLLYYEAFF
once | TRBJ2-2 | TRBD2 | TRBV5-6 | TGTGCCAGCAGCTCACTAGCGGGAGTAACCCGGGAGCTGTTTTTT | CASSSLAGVTRELFF